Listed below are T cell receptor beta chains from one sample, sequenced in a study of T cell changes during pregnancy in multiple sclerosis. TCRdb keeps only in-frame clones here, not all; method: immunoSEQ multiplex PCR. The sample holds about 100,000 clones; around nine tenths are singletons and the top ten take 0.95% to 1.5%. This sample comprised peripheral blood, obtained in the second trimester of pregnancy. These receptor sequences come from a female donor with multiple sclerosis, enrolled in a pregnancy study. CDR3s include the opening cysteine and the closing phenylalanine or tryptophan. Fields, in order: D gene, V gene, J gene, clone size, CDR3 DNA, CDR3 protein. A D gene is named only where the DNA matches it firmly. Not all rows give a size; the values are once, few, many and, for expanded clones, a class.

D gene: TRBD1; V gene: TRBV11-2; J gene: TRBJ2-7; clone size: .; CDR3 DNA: TGTGCCAGCAGCTCCGGGACAGGGGGCTACGAGCAGTACTTC; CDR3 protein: CASSSGTGGYEQYF
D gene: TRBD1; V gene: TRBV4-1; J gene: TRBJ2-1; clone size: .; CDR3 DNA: TGCGCCAGCAGCCAAGATCGAGGGACAGGGGCTTACAATGAGCAGTTCTTC; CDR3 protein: CASSQDRGTGAYNEQFF
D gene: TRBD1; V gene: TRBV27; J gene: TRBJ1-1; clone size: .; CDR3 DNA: TGTGCCAGCAGTGCAGGACAGGGAAGAACTGAAGCTTTCTTT; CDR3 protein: CASSAGQGRTEAFF
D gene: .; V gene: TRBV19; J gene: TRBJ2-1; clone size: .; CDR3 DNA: TGTGCCAGTAGTCAATACAATGAGCAGTTCTTC; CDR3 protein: CASSQYNEQFF
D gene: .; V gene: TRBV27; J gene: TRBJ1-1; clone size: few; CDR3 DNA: TGTGCCAGCAGTTTGGTGAGGGGGAGCACTGAAGCTTTCTTT; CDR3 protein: CASSLVRGSTEAFF
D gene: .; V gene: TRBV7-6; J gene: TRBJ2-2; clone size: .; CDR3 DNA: TGTGCCAGCAGCCCGGCCCTCGGGAAAGTGAATTCTAGGGAGCTGTTTTTT; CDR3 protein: CASSPALGKVNSRELFF
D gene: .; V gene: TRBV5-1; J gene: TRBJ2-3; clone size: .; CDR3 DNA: TGCGCCAGCAGCTTGAAGCGAGATACGCAGTATTTT; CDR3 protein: CASSLKRDTQYF
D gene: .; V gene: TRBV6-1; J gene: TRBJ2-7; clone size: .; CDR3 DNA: TGTGCCAGCAGTGAATCCCCCGGGGGTCGATACGAGCAGTACTTC; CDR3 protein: CASSESPGGRYEQYF
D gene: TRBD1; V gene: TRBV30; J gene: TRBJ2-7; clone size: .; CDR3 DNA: TGTGCCTGGAATGATGACAGGGGGAGCTCCTACGAGCAGTACTTC; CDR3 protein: CAWNDDRGSSYEQYF
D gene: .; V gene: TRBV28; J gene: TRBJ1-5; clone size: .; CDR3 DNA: TGTGCCAGCAGTCGAACGCCGGGTGACAATCAGCCCCAGCATTTT; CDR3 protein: CASSRTPGDNQPQHF
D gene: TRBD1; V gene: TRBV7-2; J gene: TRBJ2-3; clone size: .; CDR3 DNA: TGTGCCAGCAGCTTAGCCGGCAGGGGGTCTTGGAATACGCAGTATTTT; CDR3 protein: CASSLAGRGSWNTQYF
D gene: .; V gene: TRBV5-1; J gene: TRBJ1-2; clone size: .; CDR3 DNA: TGCGCCAGCAGGGAGGGGCCGCTCGGGGAAGGCTACACCTTC; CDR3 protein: CASREGPLGEGYTF
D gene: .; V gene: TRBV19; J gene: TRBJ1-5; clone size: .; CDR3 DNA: TGTGCCAGTAGTATAGGTCAGGGGTCCAATCAGCCCCAGCATTTT; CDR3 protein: CASSIGQGSNQPQHF
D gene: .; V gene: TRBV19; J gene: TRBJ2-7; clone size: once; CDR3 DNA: TGTGCCAGTAGTCCTCAGGTACACTACGAGCAGTACTTC; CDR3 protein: CASSPQVHYEQYF
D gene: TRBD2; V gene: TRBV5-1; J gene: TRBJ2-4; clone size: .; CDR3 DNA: TGCGCCAGCAGATCACAGGGACTAGCGGAAAACATTCAGTACTTC; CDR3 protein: CASRSQGLAENIQYF
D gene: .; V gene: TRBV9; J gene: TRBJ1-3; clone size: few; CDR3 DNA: TGTGCCAGCAGCGTATACAGGGACGTAGAGTCTGGAAACACCATATATTTT; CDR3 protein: CASSVYRDVESGNTIYF
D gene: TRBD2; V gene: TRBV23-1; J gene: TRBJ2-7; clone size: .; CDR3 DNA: TGCGCCAGCGGCCCGGGACTACGCTACGAGCAGTACTTC; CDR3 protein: CASGPGLRYEQYF
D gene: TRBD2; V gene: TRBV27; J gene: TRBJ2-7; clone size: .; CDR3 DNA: TGTGCCAGCAGTCTCCGGGGCGGGGGGGAGGATTCCTACGAGCAGTACTTC; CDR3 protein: CASSLRGGGEDSYEQYF
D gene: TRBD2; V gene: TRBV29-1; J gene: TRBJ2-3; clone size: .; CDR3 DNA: TGCAGCGTTGCCCTGACTAGCGGGAGTGCAGATACGCAGTATTTT; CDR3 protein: CSVALTSGSADTQYF
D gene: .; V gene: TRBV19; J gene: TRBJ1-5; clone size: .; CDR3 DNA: TGTGCCAGTAGTATAGATCTAAGGCCCCAGCATTTT; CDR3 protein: CASSIDLRPQHF
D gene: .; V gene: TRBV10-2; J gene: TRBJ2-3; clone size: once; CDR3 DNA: TGCGCCAGCAGTGTGGTAGCGAGCACAGATACGCAGTATTTT; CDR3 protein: CASSVVASTDTQYF
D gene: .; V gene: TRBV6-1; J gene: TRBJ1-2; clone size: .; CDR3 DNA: TGTGCCAGCACCCAACTGGGGGGAGGCTACACCTTC; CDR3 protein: CASTQLGGGYTF
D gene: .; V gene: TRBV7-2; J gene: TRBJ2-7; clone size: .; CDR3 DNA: TGTGCCAGCAGCTCGACTCAGGGGTACGAGCAGTACTTC; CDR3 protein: CASSSTQGYEQYF